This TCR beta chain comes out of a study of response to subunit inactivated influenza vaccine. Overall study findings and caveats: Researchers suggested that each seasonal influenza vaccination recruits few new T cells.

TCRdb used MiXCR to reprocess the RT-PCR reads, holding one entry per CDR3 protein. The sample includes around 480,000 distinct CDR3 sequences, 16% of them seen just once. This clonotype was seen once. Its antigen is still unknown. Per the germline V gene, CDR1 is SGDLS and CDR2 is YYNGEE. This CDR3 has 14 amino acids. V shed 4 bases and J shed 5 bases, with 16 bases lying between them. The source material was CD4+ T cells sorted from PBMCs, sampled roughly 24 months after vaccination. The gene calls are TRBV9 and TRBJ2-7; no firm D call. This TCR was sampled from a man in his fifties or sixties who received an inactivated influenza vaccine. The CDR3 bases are TGTGCCAGCAGCACACACGGCCGAGTGGACGAGCAGTACTTC. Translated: CASSTHGRVDEQYF.